The next 27 T cell receptor beta chains were all read from a single sample in a study of cytomegalovirus exposure and HLA in healthy donors. Sequencing used immunoSEQ multiplex PCR; TCRdb keeps in-frame clones, though not all of them. The sample has approximately 100,000 clones; about 83% are singletons. Sequencing input: PBMCs. The receptors were sampled from a woman in her twenties or thirties in good health and CMV-seronegative.

The count of this clone is one. The chain recombines TRBV6-5 with TRBJ2-6, with D possibly being TRBD2 (5 bases). The CDR3 is made up of 15 amino acids. Germline V lookup: CDR1 MNHEY, CDR2 SVGAGI. The V end was cut by 6 bases, the J end by 1 base, with 10 bases between. CDR3 sequence (DNA): TGTGCCAGCAGCCGGACTTCTTCTGGGGCCAACGTCCTGACTTTC. Translating gives CASSRTSSGANVLTF.

The chain recombines TRBV27 with TRBJ2-3; D gene uncertain. Trimming cost V 6 bases and J 0 bases, with 13 bases left between them. Germline lookup yields CDR1 MNHEY and CDR2 SMNVEV (reference sequence). CDR3 length equals 15 residues. The CDR3 region has the DNA TGTGCCAGCAGCCAACGAGGAGACAGCACAGATACGCAGTATTTT. Its protein product is CASSQRGDSTDTQYF.

The chain is built from TRBV7-2 and TRBJ2-3; possibly TRBD2 for D (6 bases). The length of the CDR3 is 14 residues. Between the trimmed V and J ends, which lost 4 bases and 4 bases, there was a span of 12 bases. Germline lookup yields CDR1 SGHTA and CDR2 FQGNSA. The CDR3 DNA is TGTGCCAGCAGCTGGCTCGCGGGGTCAGATACGCAGTATTTT. Translation gives CASSWLAGSDTQYF.

The gene calls are TRBV10-3 and TRBJ2-1; 8 bases are a match to TRBD2. Germline V CDR1 and CDR2: ENHRY, SYGVKD. CDR3 length: 12 residues. Germline trimming cut 9 bases from V and 5 bases from J; bases unmatched to any gene: 3. The CDR3: CAIWRGDNEQFF. The DNA of the CDR3 is TGTGCCATTTGGCGGGGGGACAATGAGCAGTTCTTC.

V usage is TRBV2 and J usage is TRBJ1-1; D is unclear. Germline assignment: CDR1 SNHLY and CDR2 FYNNEI. This CDR3 has 14 amino acids. Trimming removed 7 bases from V and 4 bases from J, with 16 bases in between. This chain's CDR3 is CASTLGSQATEAFF. CDR3 coding DNA: TGTGCCAGCACCCTGGGGAGCCAAGCCACTGAAGCTTTCTTT.

V gene TRBV6-5 combines with J gene TRBJ2-3; TRBD2 aligns across 9 bases. Germline V lookup: CDR1 MNHEY, CDR2 SVGAGI. CDR3 length equals 16 residues. Trimming removed 0 bases from V and 2 bases from J; junction bases left unmatched: 3. The CDR3 sequence: CASSYSGGGATDTQYF. CDR3 DNA: TGTGCCAGCAGTTACTCCGGCGGGGGGGCCACAGATACGCAGTATTTT.

The rearrangement joins TRBV5-1 to TRBJ1-1; D is uncertain. The CDR3 consists of 14 residues. V lost 6 bases and J 3 bases, leaving 15 bases between the germline ends. The V gene's germline CDR1 is SGHRS and CDR2 YFSETQ. Here the CDR3 DNA reads TGCGCCAGCACCTACTCGGGAGCGGACACTGAAGCTTTCTTT. This codes for CASTYSGADTEAFF.

This rearrangement joins TRBV7-6 to TRBJ1-1; TRBD1 might be the D (5 bases). This CDR3 is 15 amino acids long. V was trimmed by 4 bases and J by 9 bases, leaving 21 bases between them. From germline, CDR1 is SGHVS and CDR2 FNYEAQ. This chain's CDR3 is CASSSRAGMTEQAFF. DNA of the CDR3: TGTGCCAGCAGCTCTAGGGCAGGGATGACAGAACAAGCTTTCTTT.

The gene calls are TRBV19 and TRBJ2-3, with 7 nucleotides matching TRBD2. The V gene's germline CDR1 is LNHDA and CDR2 SQIVND (reference sequence). This CDR3 is 15 amino acids long. Trimming took 1 base from V and 4 from J; bases not matched to a gene: 5. CDR3 nucleotides: TGTGCCAGTAGTATAGGGACTAGAGTGGCAGATACGCAGTATTTT. Protein: CASSIGTRVADTQYF. The full variable domain, with the rest looked up from reference TRBV19 and TRBJ2-3, is DGGITQSPKYLFRKEGQNVTLSCEQNLNHDAMYWYRQDPGQGLRLIYYSQIVNDFQKGDIAEGYSVSREKKESFPLTVTSAQKNPTAFYLCASSIGTRVADTQYFGPGTRLTVL.

The CDR3 loop reads CADRLARNTGELFF. Written as DNA, the CDR3 is TGTGCCGACCGACTAGCGCGGAACACCGGGGAGCTGTTTTTT. V is TRBV7-2 and J is TRBJ2-2, with TRBD2 matching 8 bases. Per the germline V gene, CDR1 is SGHTA and CDR2 is FQGNSA. V lost 11 bases to trimming and J lost 1 base; unmatched junction nucleotides: 6. The CDR3 is made up of 14 amino acids.

The chain uses TRBV14 and TRBJ1-2; 9 nucleotides agree with TRBD1. Per the germline V gene, CDR1 is SGHDN and CDR2 is FVKESK. The V gene end was trimmed by 7 bases and the J gene end by 7 bases; junction bases not matched to a gene: 10. This CDR3 has 14 residues. CDR3 sequence (DNA): TGTGCCAGCACTCCCGGGACAGGGTTGTCTGGCTACACCTTC. It specifies CASTPGTGLSGYTF.

This chain uses TRBV10-3 with TRBJ2-3, with D perhaps TRBD2 (6 bases). V was shortened by 5 bases and J by 3 bases, with 12 bases between the two germline ends. Germline-derived CDR1 and CDR2 are ENHRY and SYGVKD. CDR3 length: 14 amino acids. In nucleotides, the CDR3 is TGTGCCATCAGTTTTGGAGGGCCAACAGATACGCAGTATTTT. It codes for CAISFGGPTDTQYF.

The V gene is TRBV5-1, the J gene TRBJ2-5, with 16 bases lining up with TRBD2. Germline V gene sequence: CDR1 SGHRS, CDR2 YFSETQ. The CDR3 spans 18 residues. V lost 0 bases to trimming and J lost 4 bases; unmatched junction nucleotides: 6. CDR3 in amino acids: CASSLAPGLAGGRETQYF. CDR3 coding DNA: TGCGCCAGCAGCTTGGCCCCGGGACTAGCGGGGGGGCGAGAGACCCAGTACTTC.

This chain joins TRBV5-8 and TRBJ1-5, with D possibly matching TRBD1 (5 bases). The V and J ends lost 1 base and 6 bases respectively, with 14 bases between them. There are 15 residues in the CDR3. Germline V gene sequence: CDR1 SGHTS, CDR2 YDEGEE. CDR3 loop: CASSLLQGWGQPQHF. In DNA form, the CDR3 reads TGTGCCAGCAGCTTGTTGCAGGGCTGGGGTCAGCCCCAGCATTTT.

This sequence joins TRBV27 and TRBJ2-6; unclear D gene. Trimming removed 2 bases from V and 0 bases from J, with 8 bases in between. The germline V gene encodes CDR1 MNHEY and CDR2 SMNVEV (reference sequence). CDR3 length: 16 amino acids. CDR3 coding DNA: TGTGCCAGCAGTTTAGGGCCGGCCTCTGGGGCCAACGTCCTGACTTTC. Translated: CASSLGPASGANVLTF.

The V call is TRBV2, the J call TRBJ2-3; perhaps TRBD2 as D (7 bases). CDR1 SNHLY and CDR2 FYNNEI come from the germline V gene. Trimming removed 6 bases from V and 5 bases from J, with 18 bases in between. This CDR3 spans 15 amino acids. CDR3 bases: TGTGCCAGCAGAGCCGGTCGGGGGGCCAAAGATACGCAGTATTTT. Its translation: CASRAGRGAKDTQYF.

To note about this clone: One end of the junction does not line up with germline, which may come from a read error. The chain couples TRBV7-7 to TRBJ2-5; 12 bases map to TRBD1. CDR1 and CDR2 (germline): SSHAT, FNYEAQ (reference sequence). The CDR3 is 16 residues long. CDR3 DNA sequence: TGTGCTAGCAGCCCTATGGGACAGGGGGCGCATGGGACCCAGTACTTC. Translation: CASSPMGQGAHGTQYF.

The chain has TRBV5-6 and TRBJ2-7, with a weak D call TRBD1 (5 bases). The CDR3 extends over 15 amino acids. V was pared by 1 base and J by 6 bases, with 17 bases between. Germline V gene sequence: CDR1 SGHDT, CDR2 YYEEEE. This chain's CDR3 is CASSLNTLTVIEQYF. As DNA, the CDR3 is TGTGCCAGCAGCTTGAACACTCTGACAGTCATCGAGCAGTACTTC.

This clone has only a few counts. This rearrangement joins TRBV5-1 to TRBJ2-3; 8 nucleotides agree with TRBD1. The CDR3 is made up of 17 amino acids. The V and J ends lost 4 bases and 2 bases, in that order; junction bases with no gene match: 12. Germline CDR1 and CDR2: SGHRS and YFSETQ. The CDR3 region has the DNA TGCGCCAGCAGCCCCAACTTAGGACAGGGATCCACAGATACGCAGTATTTT. Protein: CASSPNLGQGSTDTQYF.

V and J are TRBV5-1 and TRBJ1-6; the D gene is possibly TRBD1 (5 bases). The V end lost 7 bases, the J end lost 5 bases, and 13 bases lay between the germline ends. CDR3 length: 14 residues. Germline CDR1 and CDR2: SGHRS and YFSETQ. The CDR3 coding sequence is TGCGCCAGCTCGGACCAGGGTGATAATTCACCCCTCCACTTT. This codes for CASSDQGDNSPLHF. Full variable domain (rest looked up from reference TRBV5-1 and TRBJ1-6): KAGVTQTPRYLIKTRGQQVTLSCSPISGHRSVSWYQQTPGQGLQFLFEYFSETQRNKGNFPGRFSGRQFSNSRSEMNVSTLELGDSALYLCASSDQGDNSPLHFGNGTRLTVT.

The V call is TRBV7-2, the J call TRBJ1-2; unclear D gene. The CDR3 is made up of 13 amino acids. The germline V gene has CDR1 SGHTA and CDR2 FQGNSA. V lost 1 base and J 3 bases, leaving 6 bases between the germline ends. The CDR3 nucleotides read TGTGCCAGCAGCTTAGTTCCAGACTATGGCTACACCTTC. Protein product: CASSLVPDYGYTF. The complete variable domain, with remaining parts taken from reference TRBV7-2 and TRBJ1-2, reads GAGVSQSPSNKVTEKGKDVELRCDPISGHTALYWYRQSLGQGLEFLIYFQGNSAPDKSGLPSDRFSAERTGGSVSTLTIQRTQQEDSAVYLCASSLVPDYGYTFGSGTRLTVV.

V gene TRBV10-3 combines with J gene TRBJ2-3; the match to TRBD2 covers 7 bases. In germline, CDR1 is ENHRY, CDR2 SYGVKD. The CDR3 is 13 residues long. Unmatched junction bases numbered 4, after V lost 8 bases and J lost 2 bases. CDR3 coding DNA: TGTGCCATCGCGGGAGCCTCCACAGATACGCAGTATTTT. This encodes CAIAGASTDTQYF.

The CDR3 DNA reads TGTGCCAGCCGCACAGGGGATAGCAATCAGCCCCAGCATTTT. Translated, it gives CASRTGDSNQPQHF. The chain combines TRBV4-2 with TRBJ1-5, with TRBD1 identical over 7 bases. Germline V gene lookup returns CDR1 LGHNA and CDR2 YNFKEQ. V lost 8 bases, J lost 0 bases, and 4 bases stayed unmatched. The CDR3 extends over 14 amino acids.

The rearrangement links TRBV21-1 to TRBJ2-7; no DNA check was done on the table's D call, TRBD1. TRBV21-1 is a known pseudogene. The CDR3 covers 17 residues. The CDR3 DNA follows: TGTGCCAGCAGCAAAGCCAACCTCCTTCAGGGTTTCGAAGAGCAGTACTTC. It yields the protein CASSKANLLQGFEEQYF.

The chain has TRBV5-1 and TRBJ1-1; 10 bases line up with TRBD1. Germline CDR1 reads SGHRS; CDR2 reads YFSETQ. The V gene end was trimmed by 4 bases and the J gene end by 4 bases; junction bases not matched to a gene: 4. The CDR3 has 14 amino acids. In DNA, the CDR3 is TGCGCCAGCAGCGCCGGACAGGGGGGCACTGAAGCTTTCTTT. This encodes CASSAGQGGTEAFF.

V and J are TRBV10-3 and TRBJ1-1; D ambiguous. Germline V gene data show CDR1 as ENHRY and CDR2 as SYGVKD. V shed 5 bases and J shed 1 base, with 11 bases lying between them. There are 14 residues in the CDR3. The CDR3 nucleotides are TGTGCCATCAGTTCGCCCCCAGGGAACACTGAAGCTTTCTTT. It encodes CAISSPPGNTEAFF.

The rearrangement uses TRBV6-6 and TRBJ2-1, with 9 bases that match TRBD2. Trimming at V came to 2 bases and at J to 8 bases, leaving 4 bases not matched to a gene. CDR3 size: 14 residues. The germline CDR1 and CDR2 sequences are MNHNY and SVGAGI (reference sequence). The CDR3, as DNA: TGTGCCAGCAGTTACCTAGCGGGAAAAGATGAGCAGTTCTTC. This gives the protein CASSYLAGKDEQFF.